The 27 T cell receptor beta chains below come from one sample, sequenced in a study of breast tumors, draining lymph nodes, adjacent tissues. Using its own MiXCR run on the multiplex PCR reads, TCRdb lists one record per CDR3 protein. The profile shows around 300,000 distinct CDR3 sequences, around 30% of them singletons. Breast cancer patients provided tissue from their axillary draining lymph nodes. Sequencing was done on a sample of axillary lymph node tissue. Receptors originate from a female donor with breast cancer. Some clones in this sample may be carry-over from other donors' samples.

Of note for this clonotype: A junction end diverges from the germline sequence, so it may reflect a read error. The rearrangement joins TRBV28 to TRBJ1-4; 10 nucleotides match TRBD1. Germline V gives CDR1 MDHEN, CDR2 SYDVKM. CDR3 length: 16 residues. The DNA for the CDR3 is TGTGCCAGCAGTTCCGGAGGGACAGGGGATAATGAAAAACTGTCTTTT. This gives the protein CASSSGGTGDNEKLSF.

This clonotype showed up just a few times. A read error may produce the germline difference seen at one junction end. The CDR3 DNA sequence: TGCAGTGCTAGAGATCCGGGAACCAAGGCCCACACAGATACGCGGTATTTT. The encoded protein is CSARDPGTKAHTDTRYF. The chain recombines TRBV20-1 with TRBJ2-3; possible D gene TRBD2, 5 bases. Germline values: CDR1 DFQATT, CDR2 SNEGSKA (reference sequence). The CDR3 length is 17 residues.

The CDR3 DNA follows: TGTGCCAGCATAACCCCTGGCGGGAGTTTAATCCCCCCCTACAATGAGCAGTTCTTC. The encoded protein is CASITPGGSLIPPYNEQFF. V gene TRBV12-3 or TRBV12-4 combines with J gene TRBJ2-1; TRBD2 agrees at 7 bases. The CDR3 spans 19 residues. The V segment lost 7 bases and the J segment 2 bases; nucleotides outside the gene matches: 20.

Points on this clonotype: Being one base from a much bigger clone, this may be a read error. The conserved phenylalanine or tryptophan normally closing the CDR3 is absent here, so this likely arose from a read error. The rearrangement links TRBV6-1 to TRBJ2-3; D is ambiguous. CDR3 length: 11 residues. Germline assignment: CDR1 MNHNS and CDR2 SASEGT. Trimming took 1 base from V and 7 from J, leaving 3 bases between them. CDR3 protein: CASSEGYTQYV. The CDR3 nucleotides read TGTGCCAGCAGTGAAGGGTATACGCAGTATGTT.

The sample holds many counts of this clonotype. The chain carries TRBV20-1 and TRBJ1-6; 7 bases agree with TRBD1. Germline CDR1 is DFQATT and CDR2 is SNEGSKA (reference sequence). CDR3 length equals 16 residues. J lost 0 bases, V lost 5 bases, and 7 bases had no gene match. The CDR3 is CSAWTGGSSYNSPLHF. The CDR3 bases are TGCAGTGCTTGGACAGGAGGCAGCTCCTATAATTCACCCCTCCACTTT.

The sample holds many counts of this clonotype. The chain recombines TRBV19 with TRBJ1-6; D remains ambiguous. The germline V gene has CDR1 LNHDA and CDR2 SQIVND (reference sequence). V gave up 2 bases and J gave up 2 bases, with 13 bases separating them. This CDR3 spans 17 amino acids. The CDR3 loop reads CASSIRQTRAYNSPLHF. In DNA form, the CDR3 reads TGTGCCAGTAGTATAAGGCAGACGAGGGCCTATAATTCACCCCTCCACTTT.

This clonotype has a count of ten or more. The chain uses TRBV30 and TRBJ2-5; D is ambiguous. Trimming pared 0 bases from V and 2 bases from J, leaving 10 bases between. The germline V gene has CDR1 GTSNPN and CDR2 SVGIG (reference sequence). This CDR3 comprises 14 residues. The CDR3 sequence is CAWSVGSRQETQYF. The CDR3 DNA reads TGTGCCTGGAGTGTAGGATCTAGACAAGAGACCCAGTACTTC.

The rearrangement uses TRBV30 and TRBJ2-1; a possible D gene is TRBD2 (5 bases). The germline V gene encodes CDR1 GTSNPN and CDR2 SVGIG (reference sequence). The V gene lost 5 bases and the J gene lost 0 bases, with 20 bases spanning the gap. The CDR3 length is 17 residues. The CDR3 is CAWVLSPDSDSYNEQFF. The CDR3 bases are TGTGCCTGGGTTTTAAGCCCGGACTCGGACTCCTACAATGAGCAGTTCTTC.

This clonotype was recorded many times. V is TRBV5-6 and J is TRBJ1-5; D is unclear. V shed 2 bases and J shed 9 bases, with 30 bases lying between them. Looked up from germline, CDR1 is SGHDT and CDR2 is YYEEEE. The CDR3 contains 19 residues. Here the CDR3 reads CASSLGQHRGSDPLGPQHF. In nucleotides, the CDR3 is TGTGCCAGCAGCTTAGGGCAGCACCGTGGTAGTGACCCTCTTGGGCCCCAGCATTTT.

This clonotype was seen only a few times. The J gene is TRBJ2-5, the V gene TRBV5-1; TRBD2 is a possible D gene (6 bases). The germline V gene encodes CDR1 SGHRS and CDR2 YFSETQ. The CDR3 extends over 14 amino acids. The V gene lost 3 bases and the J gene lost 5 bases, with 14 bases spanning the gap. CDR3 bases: TGCGCCAGCAGCTGGGGGGACCCCGCGGAGACCCAGTACTTC. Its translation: CASSWGDPAETQYF.

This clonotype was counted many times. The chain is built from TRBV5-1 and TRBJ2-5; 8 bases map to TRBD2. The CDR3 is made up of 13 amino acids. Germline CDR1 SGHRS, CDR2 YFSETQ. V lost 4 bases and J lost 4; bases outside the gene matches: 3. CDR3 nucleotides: TGCGCCAGCAGCGCGCGGGGGGTAGAGACCCAGTACTTC. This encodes CASSARGVETQYF.

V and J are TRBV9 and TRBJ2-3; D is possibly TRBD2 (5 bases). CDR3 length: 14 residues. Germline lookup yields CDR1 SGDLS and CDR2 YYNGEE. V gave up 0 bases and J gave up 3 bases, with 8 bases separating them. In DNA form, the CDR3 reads TGTGCCAGCAGCGTAGGGAGGACTACAGATACGCAGTATTTT. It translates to CASSVGRTTDTQYF.

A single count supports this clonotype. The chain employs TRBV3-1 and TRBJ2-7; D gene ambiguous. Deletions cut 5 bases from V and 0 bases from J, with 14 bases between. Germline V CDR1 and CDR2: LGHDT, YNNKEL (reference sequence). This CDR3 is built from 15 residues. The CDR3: CASSAPFGSSYEQYF. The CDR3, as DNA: TGTGCCAGCAGCGCTCCCTTTGGAAGCTCCTACGAGCAGTACTTC.

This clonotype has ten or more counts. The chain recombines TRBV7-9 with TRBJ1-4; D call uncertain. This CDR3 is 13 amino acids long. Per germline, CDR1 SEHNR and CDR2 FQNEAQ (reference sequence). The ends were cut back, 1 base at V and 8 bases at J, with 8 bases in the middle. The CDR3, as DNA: TGTGCCAGCAGCTTAGGTTCTGTGGAAAAACTGTTTTTT. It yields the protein CASSLGSVEKLFF.

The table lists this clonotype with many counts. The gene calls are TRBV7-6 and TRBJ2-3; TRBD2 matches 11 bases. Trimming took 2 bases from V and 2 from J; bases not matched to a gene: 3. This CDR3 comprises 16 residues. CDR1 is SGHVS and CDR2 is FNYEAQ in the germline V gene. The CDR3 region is CASSLLAGGDTDTQYF. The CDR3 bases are TGTGCCAGCAGCTTACTAGCGGGGGGAGACACAGATACGCAGTATTTT. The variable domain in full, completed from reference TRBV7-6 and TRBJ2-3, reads GAGVSQSPRYKVTKRGQDVALRCDPISGHVSLYWYRQALGQGPEFLTYFNYEAQQDKSGLPNDRFSAERPEGSISTLTIQRTEQRDSAMYRCASSLLAGGDTDTQYFGPGTRLTVL.

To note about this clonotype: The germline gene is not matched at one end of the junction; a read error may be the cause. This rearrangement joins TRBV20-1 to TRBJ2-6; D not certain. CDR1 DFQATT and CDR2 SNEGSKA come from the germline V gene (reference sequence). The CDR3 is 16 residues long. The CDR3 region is CSALALRISAANVLIF. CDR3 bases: TGCAGTGCCCTCGCGCTCAGGATCTCTGCGGCCAACGTCCTGATTTTC.

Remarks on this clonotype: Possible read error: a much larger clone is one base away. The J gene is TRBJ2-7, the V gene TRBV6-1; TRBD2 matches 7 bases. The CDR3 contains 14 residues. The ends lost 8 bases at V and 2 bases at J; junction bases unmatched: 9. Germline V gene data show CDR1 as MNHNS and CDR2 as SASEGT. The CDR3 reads CASGRVAGPYEQYF. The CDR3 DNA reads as TGTGCCAGCGGTAGAGTAGCGGGTCCCTACGAGCAGTACTTC.

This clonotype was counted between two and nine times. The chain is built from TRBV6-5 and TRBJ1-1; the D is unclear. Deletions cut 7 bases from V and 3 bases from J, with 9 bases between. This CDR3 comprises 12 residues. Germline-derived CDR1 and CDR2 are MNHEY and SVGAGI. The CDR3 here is CASTGPHTEAFF. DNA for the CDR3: TGTGCCAGCACCGGGCCGCACACTGAAGCTTTCTTT.

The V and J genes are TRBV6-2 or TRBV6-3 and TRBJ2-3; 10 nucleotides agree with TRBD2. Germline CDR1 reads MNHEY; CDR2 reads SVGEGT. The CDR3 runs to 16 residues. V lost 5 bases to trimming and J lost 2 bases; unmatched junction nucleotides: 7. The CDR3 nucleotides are TGTGCCAGCAGTCACGGACTAGCGGTATCCACAGATACGCAGTATTTT. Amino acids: CASSHGLAVSTDTQYF.

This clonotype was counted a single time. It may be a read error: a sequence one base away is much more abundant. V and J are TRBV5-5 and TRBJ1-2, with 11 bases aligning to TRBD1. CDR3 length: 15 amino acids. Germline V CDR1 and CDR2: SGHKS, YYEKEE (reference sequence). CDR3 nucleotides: TGTGCCTGCAGCCTCGGACAGGGGGCCTACTATGGCTACACCTTC. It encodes CACSLGQGAYYGYTF.

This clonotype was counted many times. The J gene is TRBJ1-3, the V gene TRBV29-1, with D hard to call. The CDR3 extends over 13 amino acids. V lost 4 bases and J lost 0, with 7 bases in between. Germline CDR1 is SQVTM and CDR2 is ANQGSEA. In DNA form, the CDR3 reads TGCAGCGTTGCTCTGAGCTCTGGAAACACCATATATTTT. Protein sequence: CSVALSSGNTIYF.

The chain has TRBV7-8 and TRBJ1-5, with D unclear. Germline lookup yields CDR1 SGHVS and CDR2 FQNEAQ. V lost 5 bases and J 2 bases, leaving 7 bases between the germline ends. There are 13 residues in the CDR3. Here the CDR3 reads CASSPGGNQPQHF. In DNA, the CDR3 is TGTGCCAGCAGCCCCGGGGGCAATCAGCCCCAGCATTTT.

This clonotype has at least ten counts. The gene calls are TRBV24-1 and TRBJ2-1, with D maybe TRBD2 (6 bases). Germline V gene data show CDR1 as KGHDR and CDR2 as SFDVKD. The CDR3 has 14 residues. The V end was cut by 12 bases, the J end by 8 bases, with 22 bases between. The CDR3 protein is CASSGRPAYDEQFF. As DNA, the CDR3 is TGTGCCTCAAGTGGGAGGCCCGCTTACGATGAGCAGTTCTTC.

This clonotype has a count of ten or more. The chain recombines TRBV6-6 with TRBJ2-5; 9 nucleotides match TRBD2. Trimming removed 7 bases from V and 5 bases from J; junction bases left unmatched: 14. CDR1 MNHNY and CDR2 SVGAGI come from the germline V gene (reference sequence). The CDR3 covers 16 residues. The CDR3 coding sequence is TGTGCCAGCACCATTCAAGCGGGAGGCCGATTGGAGACCCAGTACTTC. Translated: CASTIQAGGRLETQYF.

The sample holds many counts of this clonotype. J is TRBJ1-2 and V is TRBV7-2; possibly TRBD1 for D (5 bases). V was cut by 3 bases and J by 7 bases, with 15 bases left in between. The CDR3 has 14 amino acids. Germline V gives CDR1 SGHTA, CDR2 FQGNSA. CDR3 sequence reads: CASSFLLGESGYTF. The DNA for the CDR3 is TGTGCCAGCAGCTTTCTGTTGGGGGAGAGTGGCTACACCTTC.

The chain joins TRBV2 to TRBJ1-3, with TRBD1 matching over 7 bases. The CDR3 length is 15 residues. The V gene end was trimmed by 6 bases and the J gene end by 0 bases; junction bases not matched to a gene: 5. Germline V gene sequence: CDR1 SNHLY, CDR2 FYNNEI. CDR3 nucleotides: TGTGCCAGCAGCCGGGACAGTATCTCTGGAAACACCATATATTTT. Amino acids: CASSRDSISGNTIYF.

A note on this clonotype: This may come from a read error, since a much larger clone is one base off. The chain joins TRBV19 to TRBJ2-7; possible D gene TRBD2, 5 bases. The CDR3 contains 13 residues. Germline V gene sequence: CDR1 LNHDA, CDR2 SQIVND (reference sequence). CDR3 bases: TGTACCAGTAGTACGGACTTCTCCTACGAGCAGTACTTC. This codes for CTSSTDFSYEQYF.